This entry describes one T cell receptor beta chain. The data originate from a study of control samples from healthy donors and cancer patients. CDR3 size: 14 residues. V gave up 6 bases and J gave up 2 bases; unmatched junction bases: 5. CDR1 is SNHLY, CDR2 FYNNEI, per germline. The method was immunoSEQ multiplex PCR; TCRdb's version includes in-frame clones alone and lacks a portion of them. Seen here are about 35,000 clones, around 93% observed once, and the top ten hold more than 1.5%. This clonotype originated in a man aged 40-55 years with colorectal cancer. Specimen: PBMCs. This sequence joins TRBV2 and TRBJ2-3, with 7 bases that match TRBD2. The CDR3 reads CASRAGLFTDTQYF. CDR3 in DNA: TGTGCCAGCAGAGCGGGACTCTTCACAGATACGCAGTATTTT.